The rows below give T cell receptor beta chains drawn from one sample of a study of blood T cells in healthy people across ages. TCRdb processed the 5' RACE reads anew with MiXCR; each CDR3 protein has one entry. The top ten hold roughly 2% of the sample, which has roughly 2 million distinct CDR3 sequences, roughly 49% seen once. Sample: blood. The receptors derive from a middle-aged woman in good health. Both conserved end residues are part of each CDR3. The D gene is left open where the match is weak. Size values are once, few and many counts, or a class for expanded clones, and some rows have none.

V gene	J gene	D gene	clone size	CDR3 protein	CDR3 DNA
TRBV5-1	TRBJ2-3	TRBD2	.	CASAQGGGYSSSTDTQYF	TGCGCCAGCGCCCAGGGCGGGGGGTACTCATCTAGCACAGATACGCAGTATTTT
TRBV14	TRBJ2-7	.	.	CASSQDIGPYEQYF	TGTGCCAGCAGCCAAGATATAGGTCCCTACGAGCAGTACTTC
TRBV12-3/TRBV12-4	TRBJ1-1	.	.	CASSLATRGTEAFF	TGTGCCAGCAGTTTAGCCACCCGGGGGACTGAAGCTTTCTTT
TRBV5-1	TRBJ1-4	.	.	CASSPGKESKLFF	TGCGCCAGCAGCCCGGGGAAGGAGTCAAAACTGTTTTTT
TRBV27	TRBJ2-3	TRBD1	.	CASRGQNTDTQYF	TGTGCCAGCAGGGGACAGAACACAGATACGCAGTATTTT
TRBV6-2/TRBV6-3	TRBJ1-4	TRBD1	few	CASKQGAGEKLFF	TGTGCCAGCAAACAGGGGGCCGGGGAAAAACTGTTTTTT
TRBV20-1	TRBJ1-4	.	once	CSARGLNEKLFF	TGCAGTGCTAGGGGCCTTAATGAAAAACTGTTTTTT
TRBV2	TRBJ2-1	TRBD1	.	CASRMIRTGNNEQFF	TGTGCCAGCCGGATGATCCGGACAGGGAACAATGAGCAGTTCTTC
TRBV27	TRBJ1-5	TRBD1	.	CASSSWTGVHQPQHF	TGTGCCAGCAGTTCCTGGACAGGGGTACATCAGCCCCAGCATTTT
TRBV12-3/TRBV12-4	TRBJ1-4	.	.	CASSLLNNEKLFF	TGTGCCAGCAGTTTACTCAATAATGAAAAACTGTTTTTT
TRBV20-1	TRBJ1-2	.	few	CSARDLSGNYGGYTF	TGCAGTGCTAGAGATCTAAGTGGGAACTATGGAGGCTACACCTTC
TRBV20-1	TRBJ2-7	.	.	CSARGGTADSYEQYF	TGCAGTGCTAGAGGCGGGACAGCTGACTCCTACGAGCAGTACTTC
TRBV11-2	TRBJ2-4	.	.	CASSLDPGGIAKNIQYF	TGTGCCAGCAGCTTAGATCCTGGAGGGATAGCCAAAAACATTCAGTACTTC
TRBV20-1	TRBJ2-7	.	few	CSGKFRDWVREMPNNEQYF	TGCAGTGGAAAGTTCCGGGACTGGGTCAGAGAGATGCCAAACAATGAGCAGTACTTC